This TCR beta chain was documented in a study of shared clonotypes between healthy human individuals. With respect to this clone: What it recognizes is unknown.

Unmatched junction bases numbered 7, after V lost 2 bases and J lost 0 bases. Germline V gene lookup returns CDR1 PRHDT and CDR2 FYEKMQ (reference sequence). This CDR3 region has 16 residues. Whole-study findings and limits: Relative to their counterparts shared across all four donors, non-shared clonotypes exhibited diminished generation probabilities. Genetic and exposure-history diversity was limited by the few donors.

Authors' processing steps: For the immunoSEQ data, sequences were junction-only without quality scores, so filtering differed. Measured with immunoSEQ multiplex PCR; TCRdb has only the in-frame clones, and not every one. That table supplies the V and J calls and clone size; D and trimming were determined from the DNA. This repertoire shows roughly 2,000,000 clones, approximately 94% found once; its top ten account for more than 0.95%. The naive CD8 population came from CD45RO-negative cells selected for CCR7, without terminally differentiated effector memory CD45RA+ cells. The chain employs TRBV13 and TRBJ2-7; 7 positions agree with TRBD1. The sequenced sample was naive CD8+ T cells sorted from blood. This clonotype was sampled from a man aged 18 to 35 in good health. CDR3 protein: CASSLSRGTASYEQYF. CDR3 sequence (DNA): TGTGCCAGCAGCTTAAGCAGGGGGACAGCCTCCTACGAGCAGTACTTC.